This paragraph covers one T cell receptor beta chain sequence. What antigen it recognizes has not been identified. No per-base quality is available; no much larger clone lies one base away. The CDR1 and CDR2 encoded by the germline V gene (reference sequence) are SEHNR and FQNEAQ. A distance of 13 bases separates the germline ends of V and J, which lose 3 bases and 8 bases respectively. From cysteine to phenylalanine, the CDR3 is 13 amino acids long. Only CDR3 DNA remains: 39 bases, in frame from the first base. Participants were included only if at least one PBMC sample before ART initiation and at least two post-ART samples were available. Treatment was received in the United States of America by all participants with HIV. Before DNA extraction, cryopreserved samples containing about 0.9-10 million PBMC were thawed and washed. At the time of the earliest PBMC sample, participants with HIV were aged between about 20 and 54 years. Per participant, PBMC samples came from 1-4 timepoints prior to ART initiation and 2-8 timepoints following ART initiation, for a median of 7 samples. Serial HIV viral load, CD4+ T-cell count, ART history and demographic data were obtained for every participant. Using a Qiagen kit on a QIAcube, genomic DNA was extracted from unsorted PBMC, with samples processed in batches of 12.

The immunoSEQ hsTCRB v3.0 assay was used at survey level resolution to sequence the TRB variable region. The targeted TRB sequencing depth was roughly 35,000-50,000 T-cell genomes per sample. Pooled TRB libraries were sequenced on an Illumina MiSeq with a v3 150-cycle kit. As for the authors' bioinformatics: Repertoire analysis was performed in R inside a reproducible Nextflow workflow that covered QC, data transformation and analysis. LymphoSeq2, an R package for exploring AIRR-Seq data, was used to implement the custom analyses. Several samples that yielded fewer than 5000 total TRB sequences were excluded, so that more than 150 HIV repertoires were analyzed. Of the approximately 190 retained HIV repertoires, about 60 were collected before and approximately 130 after ART initiation. Repertoires were downsampled to 5000 TRB nucleotide sequences, and summary statistics were averaged over 100 downsampling iterations. TRB sequences were retained for analysis only if CDR3 regions of at least seven amino acids were present. Diversity was assessed using a clonality score derived from Shannon entropy and using the Gini coefficient. In repertoire networks, the top 5000 CDR3 amino acid sequences were linked whenever an edit distance of one separated two sequences. Antigen specificity groups and MHC restriction were predicted for TRB CDR3 amino acid sequences with GLIPH2. CDR3 amino acid sequences were matched against VDJdb and McPAS-TCR to flag known CMV, EBV, HIV or tissue antigen associations. Pre-ART, post-ART and control groups were compared with Wilcoxon signed-rank tests and Holm-Bonferroni correction. TCRdb provides this immuneACCESS table in a form limited to in-frame rearrangements. Some clones are lacking; in checked studies, under half of them reflect an unresolved V gene, and why the rest are absent is not known. V, J and clone size derive from that table, while D and trimming were established from the DNA sequence. The sample table shows roughly 23,000 clones, and roughly four fifths are seen once. The ten top clones hold 6% to 8% of the sample.

The record originates from a study of long-term antiretroviral therapy in people with HIV (dated by TCRdb to 2022 to 2024). With regard to the full study: The earliest samples were collected roughly a decade before the 2015 WHO recommendation for immediate ART, at a time when ART was usually postponed until CD4 counts fell. A retrospective serial study tested whether changes in peripheral blood TRB repertoire composition and diversity were associated with ART initiation and durable HIV suppression. A total of roughly 180 cryopreserved PBMC samples were contributed to the cohort by 30 adults with confirmed HIV infection, with samples collected serially over a mean of approximately six years (range 1-12). About a third of the roughly 30 participants with HIV were female. No cross-contamination during QIAcube processing turned up in test extractions that ran a monoclonal T-cell line alongside 30 or so polyclonal samples. What the research found in general, with its limitations: No data were available on ART adherence, viral resistance or therapy changes, limiting inferences about post-ART repertoire changes. Samples dated from the mid-2000s to the late 2010s, and the ART regimens used may be less effective than current ones. Compared with controls, HIV repertoires had narrower CDR3 length ranges, and the network structure pointed to an antigen-experienced repertoire that shifted only slightly toward naive after ART. Since PBMC availability was limited, sequencing covered only the TCR beta chain, with no alpha chain pairing. Unsorted PBMC were profiled instead of sorted CD4+ and CD8+ T cells because pre-ART samples had limited cell numbers. A significant increase in TRB diversity was found to be associated with ART initiation, although TRB diversity was observed to remain significantly below that of transplant donor controls even after long-term ART. The repertoire was dominated across all time points by expanded TRB clones identified before ART initiation, although this dominance was seen to fluctuate and to decrease in many PLHIV after ART.

This sequence originates from a man aged 30-40 years with HIV. The V gene is TRBV7-9 and the J gene is TRBJ1-2; TRBD1 is possibly the D segment (6 matching bases). Specimen: unsorted PBMCs, collected 1.5 years after starting antiretroviral therapy. The bases read TGTGCCAGCAGCTTGGACAGCCAGGAAGGCTACACCTTC. It specifies CASSLDSQEGYTF.